These 8 T cell receptor beta chains share one sample of origin, sequenced in a study of T-cell memory formation after mild COVID-19. MiXCR was run by TCRdb on the 5' RACE reads, yielding one entry per CDR3 protein. The sample has 250,000 to 350,000 distinct CDR3 sequences, roughly an eighth seen once. Material for sequencing was PBMCs or a T cell subset sorted from them (not recorded which). These receptors were obtained from a man in his late teens or twenties who had mild COVID-19 (a few samples of this study predate the infection). Cell type and time point are not known.

The rearrangement links TRBV7-9 to TRBJ1-6; a weak D match, TRBD1 (5 bases). V lost 6 bases and J 2 bases, leaving 11 bases between the germline ends. Germline CDR1 SEHNR, CDR2 FQNEAQ (reference sequence). The CDR3 contains 15 residues. The CDR3 spells CASRRDGAYNSPLHF. DNA of the CDR3: TGTGCCAGCAGGCGGGACGGTGCCTATAATTCACCCCTCCACTTT.

This clonotype came up a few times. The gene calls are TRBV5-6 and TRBJ1-1; D is ambiguous. The V gene lost 7 bases and the J gene lost 4 bases, with 17 bases spanning the gap. CDR3 length: 14 residues. Germline V gene lookup returns CDR1 SGHDT and CDR2 YYEEEE. CDR3 sequence: CASLEGPSSTEAFF. The CDR3 DNA sequence: TGTGCCAGCCTTGAGGGTCCAAGTTCCACTGAAGCTTTCTTT.

The gene calls are TRBV5-4 and TRBJ2-5; 12 positions match TRBD2. CDR1 is SGHNT, CDR2 YYREEE, per germline (reference sequence). V was clipped by 6 bases and J by 4 bases; unmatched bases: 7. The CDR3 has 15 residues. CDR3 sequence reads: CASIATSGGRETQYF. The CDR3 bases are TGTGCCAGCATCGCCACTAGCGGGGGGCGAGAGACCCAGTACTTC.

This clonotype was recorded at least ten times. The chain uses TRBV28 and TRBJ2-7, with a possible D match to TRBD1 (5 bases). V gave up 5 bases and J gave up 4 bases, with 18 bases separating them. Germline-derived CDR1 and CDR2 are MDHEN and SYDVKM. There are 15 residues in the CDR3. DNA of the CDR3: TGTGCCAGCAGTGACACCTTAGGGGCCTTTTACGAGCAGTACGTC. Its protein is CASSDTLGAFYEQYV.

The J gene is TRBJ1-1, the V gene TRBV18, with D possibly matching TRBD1 (6 bases). Germline V gene sequence: CDR1 KGHSH, CDR2 LQKENI. The CDR3 consists of 14 residues. Trimming cost V 2 bases and J 1 base, with 8 bases left between them. The CDR3 DNA sequence: TGTGCCAGCTCACCAAGACAGGAGAACACTGAAGCTTTCTTT. Its translation: CASSPRQENTEAFF.

This clonotype was detected once. This chain links TRBV24-1 with TRBJ1-4; 7 positions agree with TRBD1. This CDR3 region has 14 residues. The V gene end was trimmed by 10 bases and the J gene end by 8 bases; junction bases not matched to a gene: 12. The germline V gene has CDR1 KGHDR and CDR2 SFDVKD. CDR3 nucleotide sequence: TGTGCCACTTGCCTCAGGGGGGCGGTCGAAAAACTGTTTTTT. This codes for CATCLRGAVEKLFF.

Regarding this clonotype: It is unclear where the CDR3 begins or ends on the DNA, so no DNA is shown, and the CDR3 is as TCRdb lists it. The chain couples TRBV6-1 to TRBJ1-6; the table gives TRBD1 as D, unverified against the DNA. The CDR3 has 11 amino acids, counting both end residues. Germline CDR1 is MNHNS and CDR2 is SASEGT. This CDR3 reads CASVGGGARNF.

The rearrangement uses TRBV6-2 or TRBV6-3 and TRBJ2-6; D uncertain. Per the germline V gene, CDR1 is MNHEY and CDR2 is SVGEGT. This CDR3 has 15 amino acids. Between the trimmed V and J ends, which lost 5 bases and 0 bases, there was a span of 8 bases. The CDR3 is CASSTRSSGANVLTF. CDR3 coding DNA: TGTGCCAGCAGTACCAGGAGCTCTGGGGCCAACGTCCTGACTTTC.